Presented here are 8 T cell receptor beta chains from one specimen sequenced in a study of shared clonotypes between healthy human individuals (dated by TCRdb to the early 2020s). Library construction relied on the immunoSEQ multiplex PCR assay. This immuneACCESS table, as held by TCRdb, lists in-frame sequences with V and J called but not all clones. Of the missing ones, under half trace to an unresolved V gene in checked studies; the others have no known cause. Here the sample has approximately 1,500,000 clones; 95% to 97% occur a single time. In total, the top ten clones hold roughly 1.1% of the sample. The sequencing sample was made of naive CD4+ T cells sorted from blood. The cell subset or site label of this sample denotes: CD45RA+ positively selected. Receptors originate from a man aged 30-40 years in good health.

This rearrangement joins TRBV6-1 to TRBJ1-1; D ambiguous. CDR1 is MNHNS, CDR2 SASEGT, per germline. The V end lost 2 bases, the J end lost 2 bases, and 6 bases lay between the germline ends. The length of the CDR3 is 13 residues. This CDR3 reads CASSEQKNTEAFF. In nucleotides, the CDR3 is TGTGCCAGCAGTGAACAGAAAAACACTGAAGCTTTCTTT.

CDR3 amino acids: CASSPPGQGARSQPQHF. As DNA, the CDR3 is TGTGCCAGCAGCCCTCCGGGACAGGGGGCGAGGAGTCAGCCCCAGCATTTT. The chain joins TRBV28 to TRBJ1-5; 12 nucleotides align to TRBD1. CDR1 MDHEN and CDR2 SYDVKM come from the germline V gene. This CDR3 contains 17 residues. Germline trimming cut 6 bases from V and 6 bases from J; bases unmatched to any gene: 12.

This chain uses TRBV9 with TRBJ2-3; 8 bases map to TRBD2. CDR1 and CDR2 (germline): SGDLS, YYNGEE. The V and J ends lost 4 bases and 3 bases, in that order; junction bases with no gene match: 7. There are 15 residues in the CDR3. The CDR3 sequence: CASSFREGRTDTQYF. The CDR3 nucleotides read TGTGCCAGCAGCTTCCGGGAGGGCCGAACAGATACGCAGTATTTT.

This chain joins TRBV9 and TRBJ1-2; 7 positions agree with TRBD1. J lost 2 bases, V lost 0 bases, and 4 bases had no gene match. Germline loops: CDR1 SGDLS, CDR2 YYNGEE. This CDR3 has 15 residues. CDR3: CASSVAWDRNYGYTF. In DNA form, the CDR3 reads TGTGCCAGCAGCGTAGCTTGGGACAGAAACTATGGCTACACCTTC.

J is TRBJ2-5 and V is TRBV7-3; D may be TRBD1 (6 bases). This CDR3 spans 13 amino acids. Per germline, CDR1 SGHTA and CDR2 FQGTGA. V lost 4 bases to trimming and J lost 5 bases, with 11 bases between them. The DNA for the CDR3 is TGTGCCAGCAGCTCCAGGGGCAGGGAGACCCAGTACTTC. It encodes CASSSRGRETQYF.

This rearrangement joins TRBV9 to TRBJ2-3; D possibly corresponds to TRBD1 (5 bases). CDR1 is SGDLS, CDR2 YYNGEE, per germline. The V end lost 2 bases, the J end lost 4 bases, and 8 bases lay between the germline ends. The CDR3 loop spans 13 amino acids. CDR3 in DNA: TGTGCCAGCAGCGTGCAGGGCGCAGATACGCAGTATTTT. Its protein is CASSVQGADTQYF.

The chain carries TRBV6-6 and TRBJ1-4; no clear D gene. Germline V gene sequence: CDR1 MNHNY, CDR2 SVGAGI (reference sequence). The V gene lost 5 bases and the J gene lost 8 bases, with 15 bases spanning the gap. The CDR3 length is 14 residues. CDR3: CASSQQMQLEKLFF. The CDR3 nucleotides are TGTGCCAGCAGTCAACAGATGCAGCTAGAAAAACTGTTTTTT.

The chain carries TRBV4-3 and TRBJ2-7; D uncertain. Germline loops: CDR1 LGHNA, CDR2 YSLEER. This CDR3 region has 13 residues. Trimming left V 3 bases short and J 3 bases short, with 9 bases between. The CDR3 is CASSQARFYEQYF. Written as DNA, the CDR3 is TGCGCCAGCAGCCAGGCGAGGTTCTACGAGCAGTACTTC.